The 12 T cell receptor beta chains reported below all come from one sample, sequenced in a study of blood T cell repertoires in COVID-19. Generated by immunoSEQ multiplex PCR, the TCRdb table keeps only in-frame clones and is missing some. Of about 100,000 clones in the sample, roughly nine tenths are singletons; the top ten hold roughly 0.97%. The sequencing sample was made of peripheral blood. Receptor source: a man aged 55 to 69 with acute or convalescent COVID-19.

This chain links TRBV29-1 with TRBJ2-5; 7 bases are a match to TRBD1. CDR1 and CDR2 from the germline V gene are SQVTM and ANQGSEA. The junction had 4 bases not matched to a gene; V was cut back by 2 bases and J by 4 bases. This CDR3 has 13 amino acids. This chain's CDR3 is CSVERQGVETQYF. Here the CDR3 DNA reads TGCAGCGTTGAACGGCAGGGGGTAGAGACCCAGTACTTC.

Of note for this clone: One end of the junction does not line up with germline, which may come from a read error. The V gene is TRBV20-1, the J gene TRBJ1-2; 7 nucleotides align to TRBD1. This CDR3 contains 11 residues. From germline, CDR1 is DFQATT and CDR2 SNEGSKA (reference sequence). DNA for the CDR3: TGCAGTGCTAGATTAGGGGGCGAGGATCCCTTC. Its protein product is CSARLGGEDPF.

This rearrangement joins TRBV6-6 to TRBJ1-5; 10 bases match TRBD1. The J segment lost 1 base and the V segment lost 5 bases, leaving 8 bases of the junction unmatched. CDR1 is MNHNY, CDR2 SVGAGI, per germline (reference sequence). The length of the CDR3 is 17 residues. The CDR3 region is CASSPRRTGGSNQPQHF. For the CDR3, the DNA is TGTGCCAGCAGTCCCAGGAGGACAGGGGGAAGCAATCAGCCCCAGCATTTT.

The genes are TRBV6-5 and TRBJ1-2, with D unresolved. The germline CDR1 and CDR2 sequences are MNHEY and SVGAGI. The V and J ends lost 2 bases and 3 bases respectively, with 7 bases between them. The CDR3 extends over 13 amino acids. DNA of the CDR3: TGTGCCAGCAGTTACCCCGGGGACTATGGCTACACCTTC. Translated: CASSYPGDYGYTF.

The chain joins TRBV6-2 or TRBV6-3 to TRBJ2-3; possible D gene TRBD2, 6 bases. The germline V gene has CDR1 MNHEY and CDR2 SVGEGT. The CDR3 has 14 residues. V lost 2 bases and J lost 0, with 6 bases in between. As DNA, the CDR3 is TGTGCCAGCAGTTACGGAGGGAGCACAGATACGCAGTATTTT. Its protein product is CASSYGGSTDTQYF.

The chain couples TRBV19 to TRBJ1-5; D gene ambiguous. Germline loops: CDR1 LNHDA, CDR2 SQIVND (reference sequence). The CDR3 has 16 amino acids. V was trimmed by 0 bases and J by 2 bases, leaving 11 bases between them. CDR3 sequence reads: CASSIERGRGNQPQHF. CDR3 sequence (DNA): TGTGCCAGTAGTATAGAGCGGGGAAGGGGCAATCAGCCCCAGCATTTT.

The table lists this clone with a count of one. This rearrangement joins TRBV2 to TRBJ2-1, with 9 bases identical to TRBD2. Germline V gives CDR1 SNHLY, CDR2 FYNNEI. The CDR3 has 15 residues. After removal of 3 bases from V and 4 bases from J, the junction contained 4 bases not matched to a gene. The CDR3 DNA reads TGTGCCAGCAGTGAGTCGACTAGCGGATACAATGAGCAGTTCTTC. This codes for CASSESTSGYNEQFF.

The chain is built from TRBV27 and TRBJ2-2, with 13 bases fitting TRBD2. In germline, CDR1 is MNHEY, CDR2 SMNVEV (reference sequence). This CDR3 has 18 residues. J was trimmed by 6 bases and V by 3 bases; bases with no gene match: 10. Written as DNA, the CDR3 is TGTGCCAGCAGTTTGATTGGACTAGCGGGAGTAGGGCCCGGGGAGCTGTTTTTT. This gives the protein CASSLIGLAGVGPGELFF.

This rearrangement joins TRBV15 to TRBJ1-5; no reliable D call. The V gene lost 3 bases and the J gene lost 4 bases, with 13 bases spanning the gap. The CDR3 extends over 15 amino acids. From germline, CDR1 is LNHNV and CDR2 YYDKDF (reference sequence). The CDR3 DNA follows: TGTGCCACCAGCAGCGCTCCTCCGGGAAATCAGCCCCAGCATTTT. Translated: CATSSAPPGNQPQHF.

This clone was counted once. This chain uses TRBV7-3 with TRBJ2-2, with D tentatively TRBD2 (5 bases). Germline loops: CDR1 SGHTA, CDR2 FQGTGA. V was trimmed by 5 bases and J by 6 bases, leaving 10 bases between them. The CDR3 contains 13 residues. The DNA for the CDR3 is TGTGCCAGCAGCACCACTAGGGCCGGGGAGCTGTTTTTT. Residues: CASSTTRAGELFF.

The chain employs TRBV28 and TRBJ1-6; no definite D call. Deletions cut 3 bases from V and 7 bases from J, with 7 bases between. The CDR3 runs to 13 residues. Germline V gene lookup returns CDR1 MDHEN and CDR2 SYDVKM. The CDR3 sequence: CASSFSQNSPLHF. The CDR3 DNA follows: TGTGCCAGCAGTTTTTCACAGAATTCACCCCTCCACTTT.

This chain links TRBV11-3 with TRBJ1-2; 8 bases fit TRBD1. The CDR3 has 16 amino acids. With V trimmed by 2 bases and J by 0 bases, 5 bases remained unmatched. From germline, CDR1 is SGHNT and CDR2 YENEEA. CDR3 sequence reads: CASSLQGASPNYGYTF. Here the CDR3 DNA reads TGTGCCAGCAGCTTACAGGGGGCTTCACCTAACTATGGCTACACCTTC.